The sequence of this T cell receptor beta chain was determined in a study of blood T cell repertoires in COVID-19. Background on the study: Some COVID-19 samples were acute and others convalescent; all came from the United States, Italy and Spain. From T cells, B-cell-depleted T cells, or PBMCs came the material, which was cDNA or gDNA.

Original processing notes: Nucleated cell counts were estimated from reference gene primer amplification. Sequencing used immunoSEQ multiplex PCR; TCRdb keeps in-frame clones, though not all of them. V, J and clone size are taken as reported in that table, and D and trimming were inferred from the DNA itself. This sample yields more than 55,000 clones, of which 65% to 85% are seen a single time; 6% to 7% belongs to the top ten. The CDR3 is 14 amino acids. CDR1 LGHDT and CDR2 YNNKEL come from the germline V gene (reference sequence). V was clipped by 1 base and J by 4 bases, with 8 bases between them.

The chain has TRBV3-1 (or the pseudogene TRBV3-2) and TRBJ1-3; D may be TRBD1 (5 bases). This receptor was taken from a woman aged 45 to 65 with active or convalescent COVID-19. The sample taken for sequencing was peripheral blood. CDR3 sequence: CASSQGQLGNTIYF. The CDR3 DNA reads TGTGCCAGCAGCCAAGGACAGCTGGGAAACACCATATATTTT.